This T cell receptor beta chain was recorded in a study of T cells in Graves' hyperthyroidism and ophthalmopathy. Study-wide background: Blood from the periphery was taken at initial diagnosis, before any treatment.

Active moderate-to-severe ophthalmopathy, Clinical Activity Score at least 3, NOSPECS at least 4, under 3 months' duration. Exclusion of a patient resulted from uncontrolled infection, other autoimmune disease, pregnancy or lactation. The TCR beta CDR3 regions underwent amplification using RNA transcripts as the source. Researchers ran a first-round RT-PCR on the TCR CDR3 using the HTBI primer set. TCRdb itself ran the multiplex PCR reads through MiXCR, one entry per CDR3 protein. The table shows hundreds of thousands of distinct CDR3 sequences, with 20% to 25% occurring only once. Germline V lookup: CDR1 LGHNT, CDR2 FRNRAP. CDR3 length equals 17 residues. The V end lost 6 bases, the J end lost 2 bases, and 23 bases lay between the germline ends. This clonotype occurred a few times.

The sequenced sample was blood. The receptor was derived from an older woman with Graves' ophthalmopathy. This chain joins TRBV12-5 and TRBJ2-7, with D unresolved. CDR3 sequence: CASGSDVKGIVTYEQYF. DNA of the CDR3: TGTGCTAGTGGCTCTGACGTCAAAGGGATCGTCACCTACGAGCAGTACTTC.